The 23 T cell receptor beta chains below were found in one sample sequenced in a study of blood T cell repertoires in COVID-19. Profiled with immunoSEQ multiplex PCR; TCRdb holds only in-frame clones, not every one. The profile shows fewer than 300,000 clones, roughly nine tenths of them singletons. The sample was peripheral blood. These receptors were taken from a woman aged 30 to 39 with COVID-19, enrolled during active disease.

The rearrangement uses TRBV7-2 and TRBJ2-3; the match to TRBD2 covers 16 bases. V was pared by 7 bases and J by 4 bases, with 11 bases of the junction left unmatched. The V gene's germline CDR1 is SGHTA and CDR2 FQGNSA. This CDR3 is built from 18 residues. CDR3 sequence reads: CASTTAGLAGGHADTQYF. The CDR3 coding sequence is TGTGCCAGCACAACCGCGGGACTAGCGGGAGGGCACGCAGATACGCAGTATTTT.

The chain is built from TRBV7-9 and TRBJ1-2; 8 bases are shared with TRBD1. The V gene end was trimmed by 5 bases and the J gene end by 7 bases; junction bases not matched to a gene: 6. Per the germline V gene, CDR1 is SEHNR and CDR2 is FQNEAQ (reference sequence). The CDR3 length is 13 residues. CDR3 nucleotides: TGTGCCAGCAGCGAGGGGACAGGTAGTGGCTACACCTTC. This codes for CASSEGTGSGYTF.

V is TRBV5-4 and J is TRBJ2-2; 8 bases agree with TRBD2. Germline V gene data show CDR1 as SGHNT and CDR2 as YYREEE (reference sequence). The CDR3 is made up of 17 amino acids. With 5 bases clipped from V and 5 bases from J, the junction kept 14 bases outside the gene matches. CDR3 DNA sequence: TGTGCCAGCAGGGATGCCAATACTGGACTAGCAACCGGGGAGCTGTTTTTT. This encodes CASRDANTGLATGELFF. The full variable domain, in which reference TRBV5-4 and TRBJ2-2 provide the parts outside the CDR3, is ETGVTQSPTHLIKTRGQQVTLRCSSQSGHNTVSWYQQALGQGPQFIFQYYREEENGRGNFPPRFSGLQFPNYSSELNVNALELDDSALYLCASRDANTGLATGELFFGEGSRLTVL.

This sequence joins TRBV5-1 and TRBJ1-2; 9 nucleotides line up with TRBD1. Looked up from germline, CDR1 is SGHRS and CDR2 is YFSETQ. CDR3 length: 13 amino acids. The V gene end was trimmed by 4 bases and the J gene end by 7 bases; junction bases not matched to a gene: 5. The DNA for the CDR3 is TGCGCCAGCAGCATACAGGGGGCGCTTGGCTACACCTTC. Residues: CASSIQGALGYTF.

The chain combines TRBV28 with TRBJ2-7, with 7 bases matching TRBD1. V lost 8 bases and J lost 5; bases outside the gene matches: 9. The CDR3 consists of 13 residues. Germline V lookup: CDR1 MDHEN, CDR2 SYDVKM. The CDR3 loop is CASYRQGPHEQYF. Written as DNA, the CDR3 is TGTGCCAGCTATCGACAGGGCCCCCACGAGCAGTACTTC.

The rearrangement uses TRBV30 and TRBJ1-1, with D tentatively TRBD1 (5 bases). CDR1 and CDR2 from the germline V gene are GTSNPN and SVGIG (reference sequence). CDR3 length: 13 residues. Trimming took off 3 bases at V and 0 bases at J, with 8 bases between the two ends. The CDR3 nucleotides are TGTGCCTGGAGCAGGGCTTTGAACACTGAAGCTTTCTTT. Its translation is CAWSRALNTEAFF.

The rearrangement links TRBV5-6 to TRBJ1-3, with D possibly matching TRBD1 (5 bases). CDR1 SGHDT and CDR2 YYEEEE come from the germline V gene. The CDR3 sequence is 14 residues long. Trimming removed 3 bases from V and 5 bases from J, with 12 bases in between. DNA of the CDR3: TGTGCCAGCAGCTCGCGGGACGGACGAAACACCATATATTTT. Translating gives CASSSRDGRNTIYF. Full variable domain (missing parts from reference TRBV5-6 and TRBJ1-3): DAGVTQSPTHLIKTRGQQVTLRCSPKSGHDTVSWYQQALGQGPQFIFQYYEEEERQRGNFPDRFSGHQFPNYSSELNVNALLLGDSALYLCASSSRDGRNTIYFGEGSWLTVV.

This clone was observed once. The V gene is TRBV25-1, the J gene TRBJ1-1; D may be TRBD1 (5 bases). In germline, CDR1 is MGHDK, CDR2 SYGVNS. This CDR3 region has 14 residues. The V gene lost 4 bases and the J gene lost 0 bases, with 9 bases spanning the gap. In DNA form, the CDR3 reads TGTGCCAGCAGTGCGCAGGGAATGAACACTGAAGCTTTCTTT. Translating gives CASSAQGMNTEAFF.

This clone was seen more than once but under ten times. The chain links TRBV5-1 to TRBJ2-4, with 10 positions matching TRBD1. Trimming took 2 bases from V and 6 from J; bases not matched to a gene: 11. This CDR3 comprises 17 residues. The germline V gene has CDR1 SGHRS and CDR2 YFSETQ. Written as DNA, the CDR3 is TGCGCCAGCAGCTTCGCCCAAGGACAGGGGGTAGGAAACATTCAGTACTTC. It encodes CASSFAQGQGVGNIQYF.

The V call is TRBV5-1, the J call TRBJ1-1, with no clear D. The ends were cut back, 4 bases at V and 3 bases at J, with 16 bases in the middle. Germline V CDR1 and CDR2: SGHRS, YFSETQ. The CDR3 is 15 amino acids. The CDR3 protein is CASSPRHPWDTEAFF. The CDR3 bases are TGCGCCAGCAGCCCCCGACATCCCTGGGACACTGAAGCTTTCTTT.

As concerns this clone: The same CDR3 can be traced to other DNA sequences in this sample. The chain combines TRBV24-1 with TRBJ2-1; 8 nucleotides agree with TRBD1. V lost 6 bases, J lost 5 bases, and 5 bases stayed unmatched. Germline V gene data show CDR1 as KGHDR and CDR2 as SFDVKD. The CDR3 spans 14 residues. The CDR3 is CATSKTGGNNEQFF. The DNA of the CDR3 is TGTGCCACCAGTAAAACAGGGGGGAACAATGAGCAGTTCTTC.

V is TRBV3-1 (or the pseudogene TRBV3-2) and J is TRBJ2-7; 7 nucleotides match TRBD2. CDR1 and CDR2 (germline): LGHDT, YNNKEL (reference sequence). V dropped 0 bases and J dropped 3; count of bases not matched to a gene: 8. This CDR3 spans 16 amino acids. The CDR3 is CASSQDWNGGDYEQYF. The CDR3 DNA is TGTGCCAGCAGCCAAGATTGGAATGGGGGGGACTACGAGCAGTACTTC.

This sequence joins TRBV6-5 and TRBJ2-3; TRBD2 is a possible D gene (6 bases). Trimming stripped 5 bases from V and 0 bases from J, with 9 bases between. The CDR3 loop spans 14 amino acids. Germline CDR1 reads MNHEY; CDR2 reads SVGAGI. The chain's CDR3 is CASSISGSTDTQYF. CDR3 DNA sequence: TGTGCCAGCAGTATTAGCGGTAGCACAGATACGCAGTATTTT.

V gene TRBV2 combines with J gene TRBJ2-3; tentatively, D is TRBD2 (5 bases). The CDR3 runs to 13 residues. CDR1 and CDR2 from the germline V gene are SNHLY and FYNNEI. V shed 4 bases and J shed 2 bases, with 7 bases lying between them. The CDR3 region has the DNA TGTGCCAGCAGTGCCGACTACACAGATACGCAGTATTTT. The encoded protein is CASSADYTDTQYF.

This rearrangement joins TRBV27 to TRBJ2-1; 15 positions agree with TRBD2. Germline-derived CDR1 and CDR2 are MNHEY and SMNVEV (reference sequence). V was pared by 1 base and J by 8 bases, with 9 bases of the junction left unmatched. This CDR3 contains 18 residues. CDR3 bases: TGTGCCAGCAGTTTATTATGGACTAGCGGGAGGGCCCTCGATGAGCAGTTCTTC. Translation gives CASSLLWTSGRALDEQFF.

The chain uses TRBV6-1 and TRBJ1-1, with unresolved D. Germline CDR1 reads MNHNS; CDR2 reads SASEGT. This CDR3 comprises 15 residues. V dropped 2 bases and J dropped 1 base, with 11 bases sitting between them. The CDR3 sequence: CASSESGQTNTEAFF. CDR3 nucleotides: TGTGCCAGCAGTGAAAGCGGGCAGACGAACACTGAAGCTTTCTTT.

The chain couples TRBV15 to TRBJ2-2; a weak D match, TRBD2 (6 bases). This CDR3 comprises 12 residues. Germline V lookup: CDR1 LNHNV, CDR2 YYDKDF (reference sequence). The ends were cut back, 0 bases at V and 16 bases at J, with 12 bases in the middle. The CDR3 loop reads CATSRDSWTKFF. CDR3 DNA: TGTGCCACCAGCAGAGATTCCTGGACTAAGTTTTTT. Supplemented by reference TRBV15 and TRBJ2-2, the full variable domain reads DAMVIQNPRYQVTQFGKPVTLSCSQTLNHNVMYWYQQKSSQAPKLLFHYYDKDFNNEADTPDNFQSRRPNTSFCFLDIRSPGLGDTAMYLCATSRDSWTKFFGEGSRLTVL.

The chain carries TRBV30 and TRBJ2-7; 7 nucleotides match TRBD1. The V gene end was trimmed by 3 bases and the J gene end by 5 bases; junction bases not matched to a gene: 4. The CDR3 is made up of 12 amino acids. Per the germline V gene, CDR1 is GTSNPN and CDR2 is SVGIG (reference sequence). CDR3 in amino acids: CAWRETGHEQYF. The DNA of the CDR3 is TGTGCCTGGAGGGAGACAGGGCACGAGCAGTACTTC. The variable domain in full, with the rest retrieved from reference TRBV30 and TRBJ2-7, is SQTIHQWPATLVQPVGSPLSLECTVEGTSNPNLYWYRQAAGRGLQLLFYSVGIGQISSEVPQNLSASRPQDRQFILSSKKLLLSDSGFYLCAWRETGHEQYFGPGTRLTVT.

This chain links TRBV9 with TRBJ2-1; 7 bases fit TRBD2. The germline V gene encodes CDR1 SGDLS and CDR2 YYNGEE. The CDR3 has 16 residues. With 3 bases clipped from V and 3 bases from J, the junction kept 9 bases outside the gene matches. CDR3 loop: CASSGASGALYNEQFF. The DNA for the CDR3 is TGTGCCAGCAGCGGGGCTAGCGGAGCCCTCTACAATGAGCAGTTCTTC.

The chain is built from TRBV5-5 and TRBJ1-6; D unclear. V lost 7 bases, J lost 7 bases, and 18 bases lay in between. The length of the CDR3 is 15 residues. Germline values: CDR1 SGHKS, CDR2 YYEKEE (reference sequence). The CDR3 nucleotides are TGTGCCAGCTCCGGGGAGGGAGATGGGAATTCACCCCTCCACTTT. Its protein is CASSGEGDGNSPLHF.

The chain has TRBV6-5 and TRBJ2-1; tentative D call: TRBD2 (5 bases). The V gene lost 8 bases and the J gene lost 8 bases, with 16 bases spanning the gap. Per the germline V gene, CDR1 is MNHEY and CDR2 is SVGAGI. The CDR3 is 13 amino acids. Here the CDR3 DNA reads TGTGCCAGCGTGTCCTCGGTTAGCGATGAGCAGTTCTTC. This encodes CASVSSVSDEQFF.

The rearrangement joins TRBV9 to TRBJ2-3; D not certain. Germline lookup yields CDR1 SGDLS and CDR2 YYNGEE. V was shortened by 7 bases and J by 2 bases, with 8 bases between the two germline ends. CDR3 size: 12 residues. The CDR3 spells CASGRITDTQYF. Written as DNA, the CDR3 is TGTGCCAGCGGGCGCATCACAGATACGCAGTATTTT.

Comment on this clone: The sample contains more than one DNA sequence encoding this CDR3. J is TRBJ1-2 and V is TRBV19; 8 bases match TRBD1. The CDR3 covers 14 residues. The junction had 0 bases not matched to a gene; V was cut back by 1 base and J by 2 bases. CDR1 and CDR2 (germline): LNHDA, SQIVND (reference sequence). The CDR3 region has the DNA TGTGCCAGTAGTATAGGGACAGGGAACTATGGCTACACCTTC. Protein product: CASSIGTGNYGYTF.